These T cell receptor beta chains were read from a single sample in a study of T cell changes during pregnancy in multiple sclerosis. TCRdb's copy holds only in-frame clones and misses some; the assay was immunoSEQ multiplex PCR. The data show about 87,000 clones, around 95% seen once. Sequenced material: peripheral blood, taken in the third trimester of pregnancy. Every receptor here comes from a female donor in good health, enrolled as a control in a pregnancy study. The CDR3 runs from the conserved cysteine through the conserved F or W. D genes are given only for firm matches. Clone size is not always given. Where it is, it says once, few, many or a class for expanded clones.

NA	once	TRBV29-1	TRBJ2-4	CSVSGTNIQYF	TGCAGCGTCTCCGGGACTAACATTCAGTACTTC
NA	NA	TRBV5-1	TRBJ1-3	CASSSHDIHSGNTIYF	TGCGCCAGCAGCTCCCATGACATTCATTCTGGAAACACCATATATTTT
TRBD2	NA	TRBV27	TRBJ2-1	CASSLGAGGPYNEQFF	TGTGCCAGCAGTTTGGGTGCGGGAGGGCCCTACAATGAGCAGTTCTTC
TRBD1	NA	TRBV11-3	TRBJ2-2	CASSSLRTGTGELFF	TGTGCCAGCAGCTCGCTCAGGACAGGCACCGGGGAGCTGTTTTTT
NA	NA	TRBV6-1	TRBJ1-5	CASRDRSYSNQPQHF	TGTGCCAGCAGAGACAGGAGCTATAGCAATCAGCCCCAGCATTTT
NA	once	TRBV13	TRBJ2-7	CASVVAGSYEQYF	TGTGCCAGCGTCGTCGCGGGCTCCTACGAGCAGTACTTC
NA	once	TRBV6-5	TRBJ2-7	CASSPGGHEQYF	TGTGCCAGCAGTCCCGGGGGGCACGAGCAGTACTTC
TRBD1	NA	TRBV29-1	TRBJ1-2	CSAPDRGGYTF	TGCAGCGCTCCGGACAGGGGTGGCTACACCTTC
NA	once	TRBV19	TRBJ2-2	CASSIRAQDTGELFF	TGTGCCAGTAGTATTCGAGCTCAGGACACCGGGGAGCTGTTTTTT
TRBD1	NA	TRBV5-4	TRBJ2-3	CASSRDRGARGTDTQYF	TGTGCCAGCAGCCGGGACAGGGGGGCCCGTGGGACAGATACGCAGTATTTT
NA	NA	TRBV5-1	TRBJ2-5	CASSLDRDHDGETQYF	TGCGCCAGCAGCTTGGACAGGGACCACGATGGGGAGACCCAGTACTTC
TRBD2	once	TRBV6-5	TRBJ2-1	CASSAGTTYNEQFF	TGTGCCAGCAGCGCCGGGACTACTTACAATGAGCAGTTCTTC
TRBD2	NA	TRBV9	TRBJ2-1	CASSGLGLAGGYEQFF	TGTGCCAGCAGCGGATTGGGACTAGCGGGAGGGTATGAGCAGTTCTTC
TRBD1	NA	TRBV28	TRBJ1-1	CASSTGGVGTEAFF	TGTGCCAGCAGTACAGGGGGGGTTGGCACTGAAGCTTTCTTT
NA	once	TRBV4-1	TRBJ1-5	CASSQDDSSNQPQHF	TGCGCCAGCAGCCAAGATGATAGTAGCAATCAGCCCCAGCATTTT
TRBD2	NA	TRBV7-7	TRBJ2-2	CASSSGTSSTGELFF	TGTGCCAGCAGTTCCGGGACTAGTTCCACCGGGGAGCTGTTTTTT
TRBD1	once	TRBV7-8	TRBJ1-2	CASSLAPPGQGGFYGYTF	TGTGCCAGCAGCTTAGCACCCCCGGGACAGGGAGGATTCTATGGCTACACCTTC